This T cell receptor (beta chain) was sequenced during a study of cytomegalovirus exposure and HLA in healthy donors. Whole-study results and caveats: Later analysis showed TCR association rates varying by HLA locus, highest for DRB1 and lowest for HLA-C. Later analysis identified several of the most significant clusters that appeared linked to common viral pathogens. A later analysis reportedly found that, within productive TCRs, an Asian-associated ancestry cluster had fewer N-insertions than the mean observed across the roughly 690 donors. Among TCR beta chains, those listed as cytomegalovirus-associated numbered more than 150.

To note about this clone: Antigen: not known.

The PCR made use of 60 Vbeta and 13 Jbeta primers. Using immunoSEQ multiplex PCR, the repertoire was profiled, and TCRdb retains in-frame clones only, with some absent. The repertoire has 100,000 or so clones, 70% to 80% of them found once; the top ten carry less than 5%. The sample taken for sequencing was PBMCs. The clonotype comes from a woman between 18 and 29 years old in good health and CMV-seropositive.

Here the CDR3 reads CATSPRAEEKLFF. CDR3 coding DNA: TGTGCCACTAGCCCCAGGGCCGAGGAAAAACTGTTTTTT. The gene calls are TRBV19 and TRBJ1-4; tentative D call: TRBD1 (5 bases). The CDR3 totals 13 residues. V was cut by 10 bases and J by 8 bases, with 17 bases left in between. Per germline, CDR1 LNHDA and CDR2 SQIVND (reference sequence).